Only a few counts were recorded for the clone carrying this T cell receptor beta chain. V was cut by 7 bases and J by 0 bases, with 7 bases left in between. The CDR3 totals 13 residues. This sample was included in a study of T cells after yellow fever vaccination. TCRdb passed the 5' RACE reads through MiXCR, listing each CDR3 protein once. The data show around 330,000 distinct CDR3 sequences, roughly 4% seen once. The clonotype originates from a man aged 18 to 30 who received the YFV17D yellow fever vaccine. This chain uses TRBV12-3 or TRBV12-4 with TRBJ1-5; D gene uncertain. Source: PBMCs, taken on the day of the yellow fever booster vaccination. Here the CDR3 reads CASTPNSNQPQHF. CDR3 coding DNA: TGTGCCAGCACCCCAAATAGCAATCAGCCCCAGCATTTT.